This T cell receptor (beta chain) was observed in a study of radiation and T cells in renal cell carcinoma. Overall study context: Nephrectomy followed 15 Gy stereotactic body radiation by 4 weeks.

The CDR3 contains 14 residues. V gave up 6 bases and J gave up 7 bases; unmatched junction bases: 5. The germline gives CDR1 MNHNS, CDR2 SASEGT. Findings and caveats of the study: Top tumor clonotypes rose in blood 2 weeks post-radiation, then contracted.

TCRdb's copy holds only in-frame clones and misses some; the assay was immunoSEQ multiplex PCR. Of 20,000 to 25,000 clones listed, approximately 80% are singletons. In regard to this clone: Its matching antigen is unknown.

The time point: baseline pretreatment blood. Documented treatment: 15 Gy SBRT to primary tumor, nephrectomy 4 weeks later. The tumor was a clear cell renal cell carcinoma. The TCR comes from a man in his sixties with renal cell carcinoma. The starting material was blood, obtained from a patient whose treatment included radiotherapy and nephrectomy. The chain couples TRBV6-1 to TRBJ1-6; TRBD1 matches at 8 bases. The CDR3 DNA sequence: TGTGCCAGCAGCAGAAGACAGGGGAATTCACCCCTCCACTTT. Translating gives CASSRRQGNSPLHF.